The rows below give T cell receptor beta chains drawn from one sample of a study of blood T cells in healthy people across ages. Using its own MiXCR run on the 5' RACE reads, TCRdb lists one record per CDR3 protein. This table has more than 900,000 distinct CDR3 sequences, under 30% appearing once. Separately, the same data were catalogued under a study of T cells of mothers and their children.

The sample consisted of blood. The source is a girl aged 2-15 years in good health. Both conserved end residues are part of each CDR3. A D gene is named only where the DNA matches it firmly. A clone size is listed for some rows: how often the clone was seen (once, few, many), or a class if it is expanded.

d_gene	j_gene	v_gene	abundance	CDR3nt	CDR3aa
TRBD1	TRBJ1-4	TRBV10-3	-	TGTGCCATCAGTGAGTCGACAGGGGAGGAAAAACTGTTTTTT	CAISESTGEEKLFF
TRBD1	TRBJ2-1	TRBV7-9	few	TGTGCCAGCAGCGGCCCGGACAGGAGCTATAACAATGAGCAGTTCTTC	CASSGPDRSYNNEQFF
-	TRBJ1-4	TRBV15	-	TGTGCCACCAGCAGAGAACAGGGCGTGGGAAATGAAAAACTGTTTTTT	CATSREQGVGNEKLFF
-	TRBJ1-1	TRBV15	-	TGTGCCACCAGCGTTCTTAATTTCATGAACACTGAAGCTTTCTTT	CATSVLNFMNTEAFF
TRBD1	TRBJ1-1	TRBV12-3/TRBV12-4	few	TGTGCCAGCAGTTCGGGACAGGGAGGGGACACTGAAGCTTTCTTT	CASSSGQGGDTEAFF
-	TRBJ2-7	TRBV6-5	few	TGTGCCAGCAGTTCCACTCACGAGCAGTACTTC	CASSSTHEQYF
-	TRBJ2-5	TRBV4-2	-	TGTGCCAGCAGCCAAGATGGGTCTAATATAGGGACCCAGTACTTC	CASSQDGSNIGTQYF
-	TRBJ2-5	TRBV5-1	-	TGCGCCAGCAGCAACGGTTATGAGTACCAAGAGACCCAGTACTTC	CASSNGYEYQETQYF
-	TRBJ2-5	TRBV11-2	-	TGTGCCAGCAGCCGGACCTACAGACTAGGGCAAGAGACCCAGTACTTC	CASSRTYRLGQETQYF
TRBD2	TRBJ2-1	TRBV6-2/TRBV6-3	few	TGTGCCAGCAGTCCTGAGACTAGCGGGCACAACAATGAGCAGTTCTTC	CASSPETSGHNNEQFF
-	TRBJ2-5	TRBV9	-	TGTGCCAGCAGTGGGGTTTCGGAAGAAGAGACCCAGTACTTC	CASSGVSEEETQYF
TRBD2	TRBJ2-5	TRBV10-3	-	TGTGCCATCAGTGGAGTCGCGGGGGAAGAGCAGTACTTC	CAISGVAGEEQYF
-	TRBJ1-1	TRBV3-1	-	TGTGCCAGCAGCCTAGGTGGGTCGCAGGGCGAAGCTTTCTTT	CASSLGGSQGEAFF
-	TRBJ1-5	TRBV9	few	TGTGCCAGCAGCGTAGACGATCGGGTCGGTGCGCCCCAGCATTTT	CASSVDDRVGAPQHF
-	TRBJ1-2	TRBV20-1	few	TGCAGTGCTAGAAGGACAGAAGCTTTAAACTATGGCTACACCTTC	CSARRTEALNYGYTF
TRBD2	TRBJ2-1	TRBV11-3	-	TGTGCCAGCAGCGAGCTAGCGGGGGTTCACAATGAGCAGTTCTTC	CASSELAGVHNEQFF
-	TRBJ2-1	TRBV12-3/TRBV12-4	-	TGTGCCAGCAGTTTGACAGGCCCGGAAGGCACCTACAATGAGCAGTTCTTC	CASSLTGPEGTYNEQFF
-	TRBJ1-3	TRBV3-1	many	TGCGCCAGCAGTCAGAGCTCTGGAAACACCATATATTTT	CASSQSSGNTIYF
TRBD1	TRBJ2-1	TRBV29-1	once	TGCAGCGTTGGACTCCTGACAGGGGGCGCCTGGGATGAGCAGTTCTTC	CSVGLLTGGAWDEQFF
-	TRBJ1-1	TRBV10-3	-	TGTGCCTCCGGGGGGGAGCGGAACACTGAAGCTTTCTTT	CASGGERNTEAFF
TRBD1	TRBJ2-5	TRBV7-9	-	TGTGCCAGCAAGAATACCGGGACAGGGGTCCTGATGTACCAAGAGACCCAGTACTTC	CASKNTGTGVLMYQETQYF
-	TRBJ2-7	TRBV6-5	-	TGTGCCAGCAGCCCGTTTGGACGCGACGAGCAGTACTTC	CASSPFGRDEQYF
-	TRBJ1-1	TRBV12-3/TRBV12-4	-	TGTGCCAGCAGTCCTGTGGGGGGCGACACTGAACCTTTCTTT	CASSPVGGDTEPFF
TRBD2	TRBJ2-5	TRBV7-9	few	TGTGCCAGCAGATCACAGCAGCGGGGTATAGAGACCCAGTACTTC	CASRSQQRGIETQYF
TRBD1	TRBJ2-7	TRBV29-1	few	TGCAGCGGTAGGACAGGGGCTGGTGAGCAGTACTTC	CSGRTGAGEQYF
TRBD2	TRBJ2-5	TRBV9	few	TGTACCAGCAGCGTAATGGGACTAGCGGAAGAGACCCAGTACTTC	CTSSVMGLAEETQYF
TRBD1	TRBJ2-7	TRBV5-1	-	TGCGCCAGCAGCTATGAGGACAGGTCCTACGAGCAGTACTTC	CASSYEDRSYEQYF
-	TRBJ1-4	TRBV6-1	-	TGTGCCAGCAGTGGAAAGGGGTTTGGAGATGAAAAACTGTTTTTT	CASSGKGFGDEKLFF
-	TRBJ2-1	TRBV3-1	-	TGTGCCAGCAGCCCAAATGTGGACTACAATGAGCAGTTCTTC	CASSPNVDYNEQFF
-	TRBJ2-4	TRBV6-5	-	TGTGCCAGCCGGGGAGGGGGTAAAAACATTCAGTGCTTC	CASRGGGKNIQCF
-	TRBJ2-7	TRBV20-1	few	TGCAGTGCTAGAGAAGGGTACAAATACGAGCAGTACTTC	CSAREGYKYEQYF
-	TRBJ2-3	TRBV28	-	TGTGCCAGCAGTTTATTAGGTTTAGATACGCAGTATTTT	CASSLLGLDTQYF
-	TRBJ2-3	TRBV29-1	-	TGCAGCGTTTGGCTGTCAGTTTTGGACACAGATACGCGGTATTTT	CSVWLSVLDTDTRYF
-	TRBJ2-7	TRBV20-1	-	TGCAGTGCCATCCTTCCCTACGAGCAGTACTTC	CSAILPYEQYF
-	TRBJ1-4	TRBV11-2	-	TGTGCCAGCAGCTTAGAGGGGGCAGAGGAAAAACTGTTTTTT	CASSLEGAEEKLFF
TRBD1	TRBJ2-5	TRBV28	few	TGTGCCAGCAGTTTATACAGGGGATACCAAGAGACCCAGTACTTC	CASSLYRGYQETQYF
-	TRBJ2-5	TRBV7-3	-	TGTGCCAGCAGCTTAAGACCCCGAGGACAGTCGCAAGAGACCCAGTACTTC	CASSLRPRGQSQETQYF
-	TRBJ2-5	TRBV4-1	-	TGCGCCAGCAGCCAGTTTGAGAAGGAGACCCAGCACTTC	CASSQFEKETQHF
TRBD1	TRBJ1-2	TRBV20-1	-	TGCAGTGAGCCAGACAGGGTACACTATGGCTACACCTTC	CSEPDRVHYGYTF
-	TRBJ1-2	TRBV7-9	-	TGTGCCAGCAGCGCTTCCTGGAGGGCTAACTATGACTACACCTTC	CASSASWRANYDYTF
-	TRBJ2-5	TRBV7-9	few	TGTGCCAGCAGCAGAGAAGACAGAAACCAAGAGACCCAGTACTTC	CASSREDRNQETQYF
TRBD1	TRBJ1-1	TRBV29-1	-	TGCAGCGCGACAGGGTGGTCTAAAGCTTTCTTT	CSATGWSKAFF
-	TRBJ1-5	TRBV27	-	TGTGCCAGCAGTTTAGGCAGATTTAGCAATCAGCCCCAGCATTTT	CASSLGRFSNQPQHF
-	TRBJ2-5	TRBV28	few	TGTGCCAGCAGTTTACCTTTCGGTGCGCGCCAAGAGACCCAGTACTTC	CASSLPFGARQETQYF
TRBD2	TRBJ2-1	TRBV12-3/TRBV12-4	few	TGTGCCAGCAGGGGGGCCGGCGGGGGGATATACAATGAGCAGTTCTTC	CASRGAGGGIYNEQFF
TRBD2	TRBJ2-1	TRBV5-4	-	TGTGCCAGCAGCCCGATTGCCCAAGGACTAGCGGAACACGATGAGCAGTTCTTC	CASSPIAQGLAEHDEQFF
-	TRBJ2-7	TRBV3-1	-	TGTGCCAGCAGCCAAGCGAAACTCCGCGAGCAGTACTTC	CASSQAKLREQYF
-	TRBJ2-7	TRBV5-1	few	TGCGCCAGCAGCTTGGCCGACGTACGTGGCGAGCAGTACTTC	CASSLADVRGEQYF
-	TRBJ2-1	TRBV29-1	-	TGCAGCGTTGAAATGGGTTTGCTGGGTTACAATGAGCAGTTCTTC	CSVEMGLLGYNEQFF
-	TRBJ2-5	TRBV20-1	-	TGCAGTGCTAGATGGGTCGCTGGAGAGACCCAGTACTTC	CSARWVAGETQYF
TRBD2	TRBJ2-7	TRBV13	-	TGTGCCAGCAGCCCCAAACTAGCGGGGGGGCCTAACGAGCAGTACTTC	CASSPKLAGGPNEQYF